A selection of T cell receptor beta chains follows, all from one sample in a study of cytomegalovirus exposure and HLA in healthy donors. The data were produced by immunoSEQ multiplex PCR, yet TCRdb's version contains in-frame clones alone and is incomplete. The repertoire holds about 150,000 clones, with 76% as singletons. The sample consisted of PBMCs. The receptor source for this set is a male donor in good health and CMV-seronegative. The CDR3 runs from the conserved cysteine through the conserved F or W. Fields, in order: CDR3 protein, CDR3 DNA, D gene, J gene, V gene, clone size. The D gene is left open where the match is weak. Size is stated for part of the rows, as once, few or many counts, or as a class when the clone is expanded.

CASSLSASYEQYF	TGTGCCAGTAGCCTAAGCGCCTCCTACGAGCAGTACTTC	NA	TRBJ2-7	TRBV19	NA
CATSTENTEAFF	TGTGCCACAAGTACAGAGAACACTGAAGCTTTCTTT	NA	TRBJ1-1	TRBV6-5	NA
CASSLVGREQFF	TGTGCCAGCAGCCTTGTCGGTCGTGAGCAGTTCTTC	NA	TRBJ2-1	TRBV11-2	NA
CASSLGRIRSNYEQYF	TGTGCCAGCAGCTTGGGGCGGATCCGTTCGAACTACGAGCAGTACTTC	NA	TRBJ2-7	TRBV11-2	NA
CASRPGTDYSPLHF	TGCGCCAGTAGGCCTGGGACAGACTATTCACCCCTCCACTTT	TRBD1	TRBJ1-6	TRBV19	NA
CASGRIRGDEQFF	TGTGCTAGTGGTCGCATAAGGGGCGATGAGCAGTTCTTC	NA	TRBJ2-1	TRBV12-5	NA
CASSTQGGSNNEQFF	TGTGCCAGCAGTACCCAAGGGGGCTCAAACAATGAGCAGTTCTTC	TRBD1	TRBJ2-1	TRBV27	NA
CASSLGQGNNEQFF	TGTGCCAGCAGCTTGGGACAGGGGAACAATGAGCAGTTCTTC	TRBD1	TRBJ2-1	TRBV7-8	NA
CASSEAGGTQYF	TGTGCCAGCAGTGAAGCCGGGGGGACCCAGTACTTC	NA	TRBJ2-5	TRBV2	NA
CASSKGEGNYGYTF	TGTGCCAGTAGTAAAGGGGAGGGTAACTATGGCTACACCTTC	NA	TRBJ1-2	TRBV19	NA
CASSLVIWDRGETQYF	TGTGCCAGCAGCTTAGTCATCTGGGACAGGGGTGAGACCCAGTACTTC	TRBD1	TRBJ2-5	TRBV7-9	NA
CASSLLQRMGNEQFF	TGTGCCAGCAGCTTGCTGCAGCGGATGGGTAATGAGCAGTTCTTC	NA	TRBJ2-1	TRBV5-4	NA
CAWSGGNEQFF	TGTGCCTGGTCAGGAGGCAATGAGCAGTTCTTC	NA	TRBJ2-1	TRBV30	NA
CAWSVSRETQYF	TGTGCCTGGAGTGTATCTCGGGAGACCCAGTACTTC	NA	TRBJ2-5	TRBV30	NA
CASSPPARALEQFF	TGTGCCAGCTCACCACCGGCCAGGGCCTTAGAGCAGTTCTTC	NA	TRBJ2-1	TRBV18	NA
CSVAPGDTQYF	TGCAGCGTTGCGCCCGGAGATACGCAGTATTTT	NA	TRBJ2-3	TRBV29-1	NA
CAWSVSRYDEQFF	TGTGCCTGGAGTGTCTCGCGTTACGATGAGCAGTTCTTC	NA	TRBJ2-1	TRBV30	NA
CATSRGLSGNTIYF	TGTGCCACCAGCAGAGGACTCTCTGGAAACACCATATATTTT	NA	TRBJ1-3	TRBV15	NA
CASSLESAGGEQYF	TGCGCCAGCAGCTTGGAATCAGCGGGCGGCGAGCAGTACTTC	NA	TRBJ2-7	TRBV5-1	few
CASSKGDRSYNSPLHF	TGTGCCAGTAGTAAGGGGGACAGGTCTTATAATTCACCCCTCCACTTT	TRBD1	TRBJ1-6	TRBV19	NA
CASSPFAQGLNTEAFF	TGCGCCAGCAGCCCCTTTGCACAGGGTCTGAACACTGAAGCTTTCTTT	NA	TRBJ1-1	TRBV4-3	few
CASSEKWKKQGRGTEAFF	TGTGCCAGCAGCGAAAAATGGAAAAAACAGGGGAGAGGGACTGAAGCTTTCTTT	TRBD1	TRBJ1-1	TRBV6-1	NA
CASSVGQSRMNTEAFF	TGTGCCAGCAGCGTAGGACAGTCCCGGATGAACACTGAAGCTTTCTTT	NA	TRBJ1-1	TRBV9	once
CASRPLLRGDNEQFF	TGTGCCAGCAGGCCCCTCTTGCGGGGGGACAATGAGCAGTTCTTC	TRBD2	TRBJ2-1	TRBV6-5	NA
CASSRGIGNQPQHF	TGTGCCAGCAGCAGGGGAATCGGCAATCAGCCCCAGCATTTT	NA	TRBJ1-5	TRBV27	NA
CASSDEGNQPQHF	TGTGCCAGCAGTGACGAGGGAAATCAGCCCCAGCATTTT	NA	TRBJ1-5	TRBV2	NA
CASRRGQVQETQYF	TGTGCCAGCAGACGAGGACAGGTTCAAGAGACCCAGTACTTC	TRBD1	TRBJ2-5	TRBV6-5	NA
CASKSAGYEQYF	TGTGCCAGCAAGTCGGCGGGGTACGAGCAGTACTTC	NA	TRBJ2-7	TRBV6-6	NA
CASSPSPTRRVDTQYF	TGTGCCAGCAGCCCCAGCCCGACTAGGCGAGTAGATACGCAGTATTTT	NA	TRBJ2-3	TRBV7-9	NA
CASSLTSWGTQYF	TGTGCCAGCAGCTTGACTAGCTGGGGAACCCAGTACTTC	NA	TRBJ2-5	TRBV21-1	NA
CAWSAPTGGKNQPQHF	TGTGCCTGGAGTGCTCCGACAGGGGGCAAAAATCAGCCCCAGCATTTT	TRBD1	TRBJ1-5	TRBV30	NA
CASSNPGQDATNEKLFF	TGTGCCAGCAGCAACCCGGGACAGGACGCAACTAATGAAAAACTGTTTTTT	TRBD1	TRBJ1-4	TRBV11-2	few
CASSPTDFSSYNEQFF	TGTGCCAGCAGCCCTACAGATTTCAGCTCCTACAATGAGCAGTTCTTC	NA	TRBJ2-1	TRBV5-6	NA
CASIERYSYNEQFF	TGTGCCAGCATCGAGCGTTACTCCTACAATGAGCAGTTCTTC	NA	TRBJ2-1	TRBV6-1	NA
CASSLPQGNTGELFF	TGTGCCAGCAGTTTACCCCAGGGAAACACCGGGGAGCTGTTTTTT	NA	TRBJ2-2	TRBV28	NA
CAISEQASPAGYTF	TGTGCCATCAGTGAGCAGGCCTCCCCCGCTGGCTACACCTTC	NA	TRBJ1-2	TRBV10-3	NA
CASSQGPGLGFF	TGTGCCAGCAGCCAGGGCCCGGGACTAGGGTTTTTT	TRBD2	TRBJ2-3	TRBV14	NA
CASGEREGGGYEQYF	TGTGCCAGCGGGGAGCGGGAAGGGGGGGGGTACGAGCAGTACTTC	NA	TRBJ2-7	TRBV6-6	NA
CASSPRKGTSYNEQFF	TGTGCCAGCAGCCCCCGTAAAGGGACATCCTACAATGAGCAGTTCTTC	NA	TRBJ2-1	TRBV14	NA
CASAWGRSQETQYF	TGTGCCAGCGCCTGGGGGAGGAGCCAAGAGACCCAGTACTTC	NA	TRBJ2-5	TRBV2	NA
CASSPQVGAGGISYEQYF	TGTGCCAGCAGCCCTCAAGTAGGGGCGGGAGGGATCTCCTACGAGCAGTACTTC	TRBD2	TRBJ2-7	TRBV7-2	NA
CASSEGLAGINEQFF	TGTGCCAGCAGTGAAGGGCTAGCGGGAATCAATGAGCAGTTCTTC	TRBD2	TRBJ2-1	TRBV2	NA
CASSDMGGLAKNIQYF	TGCGCCAGCAGTGACATGGGGGGGCTCGCCAAAAACATTCAGTACTTC	NA	TRBJ2-4	TRBV10-2	few